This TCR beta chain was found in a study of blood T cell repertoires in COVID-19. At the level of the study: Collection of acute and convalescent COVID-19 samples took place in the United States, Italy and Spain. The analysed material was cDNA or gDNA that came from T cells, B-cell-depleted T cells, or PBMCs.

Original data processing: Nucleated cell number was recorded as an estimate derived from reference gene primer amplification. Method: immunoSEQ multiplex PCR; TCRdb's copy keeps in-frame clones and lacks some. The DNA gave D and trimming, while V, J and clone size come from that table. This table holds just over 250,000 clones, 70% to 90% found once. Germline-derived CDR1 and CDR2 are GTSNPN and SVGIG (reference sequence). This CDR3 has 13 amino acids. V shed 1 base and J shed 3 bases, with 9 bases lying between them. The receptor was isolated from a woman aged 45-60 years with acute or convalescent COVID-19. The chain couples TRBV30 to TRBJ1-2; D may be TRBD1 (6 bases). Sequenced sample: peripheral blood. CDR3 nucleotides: TGTGCCTGGAGTGAGGGGGACCACTATGGCTACACCTTC. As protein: CAWSEGDHYGYTF. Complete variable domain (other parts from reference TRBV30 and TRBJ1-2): SQTIHQWPATLVQPVGSPLSLECTVEGTSNPNLYWYRQAAGRGLQLLFYSVGIGQISSEVPQNLSASRPQDRQFILSSKKLLLSDSGFYLCAWSEGDHYGYTFGSGTRLTVV.